The present entry profiles one T cell receptor beta chain with its context. Its specific antigen is unknown. No much larger clone exists at a distance of one base, and base qualities are not known. This sample is drawn from a study of shared clonotypes between healthy human individuals (dated by TCRdb to the early 2020s). In the study overall: Three men and a couple of women, aged 18 to 49 years, made up the cohort. Per donor, three plates each were used for CD4 naive and CD4 memory, two for CD8 naive, and one for CD8 memory. To estimate repertoire size and how much clonotypes are shared between individuals, the study performed deep sequencing of blood TCR repertoires from roughly five healthy adults. Different laboratories and diverse techniques were used to prepare libraries and sequence TCR repertoires, to increase sequencing depth and limit assay-specific biases. Between about 0.94 and 8.9 billion PBMCs per donor were obtained by leukapheresis.

Points the paper makes about the study in general: Larger estimated clonotype richness was generally found for naive subsets than for memory subsets. Clonotypes shared by all four sorted-subset donors showed higher generation probabilities than non-shared clonotypes. Sampling was restricted to blood, and TCR repertoires in tissue are likely to differ from TCR repertoires in blood. The small number of donors limited the genetic and exposure-history diversity represented. Rarefaction of sorted-subset datasets indicated incomplete sequencing despite the large sequencing depth. Pairwise subsampling led to the expectation that sequencing depth would affect the degree of clonotype sharing among donors. Across a handful of donors, roughly 5% of naive CD4, around 3.5% of naive CD8, under 2.5% of memory CD4, and approximately 0.42% of memory CD8 clonotypes were shared.

For the CD8 naive samples, CD45RO-negative cells were positively selected for CCR7, yielding a CD45RA+CCR7+ population from which TemRA cells were excluded. The donors were healthy, HIV-negative adults with no recently reported acute infections or vaccinations. Every donor was a Caucasian adult living in Nashville, Tennessee, USA. Blood was obtained by leukapheresis, after which PBMCs were separated by Ficoll-Histopaque density gradient centrifugation and cryopreserved in liquid nitrogen vapor phase. Purity and quantity of every magnetically sorted T cell population were checked by analytical flow cytometry. Genomic DNA was isolated from each sorted fraction and quantified by UV absorbance on a Nanodrop 2000c. Using the deep immunoSEQ assay, multiplex PCR amplified TCR CDR3 regions from genomic DNA. Genomic DNA extracted from each cell subset was distributed evenly over all wells of several immunoSEQ 96-well plates, and each plate served as one replicate. For sorted subsets, each replicate PCR was loaded with 200 ng genomic DNA, equivalent to 25,000 to 35,000 T cell genomes. Purified libraries were measured with a Qubit 3.0 fluorometer, size-checked on a Bioanalyzer 2100, and measured again with the KAPA Library Quantification kit. Each immunoSEQ 96-well plate was sequenced on its own single-read 150-cycle Illumina NextSeq 550 flow cell. Regarding the original processing steps: The immunoSEQ output contained only junctional sequences without quality scores, so filtering could not match that applied to full-length reads. To assign V/J genes and CDR3, sequences were annotated using PyIR, a Python wrapper for IgBLAST v1.9, with IMGT germline references. Reads were filtered out if the reads had weak V/J assignments (E-value above 1e-6), no CDR3, stop codons, out-of-frame junctions, or ambiguous translated residues. A V3J clonotype was defined by an identical inferred V gene, J gene, and CDR3 amino acid sequence. Percentage overlap between repertoires was calculated by dividing the number of shared unique clonotypes by the size of the smaller repertoire. RTK rarefaction, the Chao1 estimator, and Recon v2.1 estimates of unobserved clonotypes were used to assess repertoire richness. For all TCRbeta clonotypes obtained by the gDNA method from a few donors, generation probabilities were computed with OLGA. TCRdb obtained this table from immuneACCESS and retained in-frame rearrangements with V and J assigned. These tables miss some clones; where compared with another copy, unresolved V genes account for less than half of the shortfall, and the remainder is unexplained. V, J and clone size derive from that table, while D and trimming were established from the DNA sequence. Within this sample are about 2.2 million clones, with 85% to 95% of them counted one time only. The ten most abundant clones make up approximately 1.7% of the sample.

The sample comprised naive CD8+ T cells from PBMCs. The cell subset or site label, as the study defines it: CD45RA+CCR7+. The receptor's source is a man aged 18 to 29 in good health. Some clones in this sample may be carry-over from other donors' samples.

The CDR3 protein: CAISRTSGGDYEQYF. Read as DNA, the sequence is TGTGCCATCAGTAGGACTAGCGGGGGGGATTACGAGCAGTACTTC. Recombination linked TRBV10-3 to TRBJ2-7; 15 middle bases align to TRBD2. The germline V gene sets CDR1 to ENHRY and CDR2 to SYGVKD. V is trimmed back by 5 bases and J by 4 bases, and the junction contains 3 bases that no gene match accounts for. The CDR3 runs 15 amino acids, cysteine and phenylalanine included. Only the CDR3 DNA is retained, 45 bases long and in frame from the first base.